Each of the 14 T cell receptor beta chains below was sequenced from the same sample in a study of T-cell memory formation after mild COVID-19. TCRdb called the 5' RACE reads again in MiXCR, with one record for every CDR3 protein. The sample consists of some 330,000 distinct CDR3 sequences, around a fifth of them appearing once. Sequencing was performed on PBMCs or a T cell subset sorted from them (not recorded which). These TCRs come from an adult woman who had mild COVID-19 (a few samples of this study predate the infection). Cell type and time point are not known.

This clonotype was seen repeatedly, ten times or more. This chain's CDR3 is CASSIQETQYF. As DNA, the CDR3 is TGTGCCAGCAGCATACAAGAGACCCAGTACTTC. This chain joins TRBV12-3 or TRBV12-4 and TRBJ2-5; D is undetermined. Trimming took off 6 bases at V and 2 bases at J, with 4 bases between the two ends. The CDR3 covers 11 residues.

The genes are TRBV15 and TRBJ2-1; 7 positions match TRBD1. Germline lookup yields CDR1 LNHNV and CDR2 YYDKDF (reference sequence). CDR3 size: 14 residues. The V segment lost 0 bases and the J segment 8 bases; nucleotides outside the gene matches: 4. CDR3 in DNA: TGTGCCACCAGCAGAGATCAAGGGGGCGATGAGCAGTTCTTC. This translates into CATSRDQGGDEQFF.

The CDR3, as DNA: TGTGCCAGCAGCGGGCGCCGGGACAGGCGCACAGATACGCAGTATTTT. Translated, it gives CASSGRRDRRTDTQYF. The J gene is TRBJ2-3, the V gene TRBV9, with TRBD1 matching 8 bases. With V trimmed by 3 bases and J by 1 base, 7 bases remained unmatched. CDR1 is SGDLS, CDR2 YYNGEE, per germline. The CDR3 is made up of 16 amino acids.

This clonotype was seen once. V usage is TRBV4-1 and J usage is TRBJ1-4; 7 bases are a match to TRBD1. V trimming: 0 bases; J trimming: 3 bases; junction bases outside the gene matches: 1. The germline gives CDR1 MGHRA, CDR2 YSYEKL. The length of the CDR3 is 15 residues. CDR3 amino acids: CASSQDRGPNEKLFF. The CDR3 DNA reads TGCGCCAGCAGCCAAGATAGGGGGCCTAATGAAAAACTGTTTTTT.

This rearrangement joins TRBV4-2 to TRBJ2-1; D might be TRBD2 (6 bases). The V end was cut by 0 bases, the J end by 4 bases, with 13 bases between. CDR1 LGHNA and CDR2 YNFKEQ come from the germline V gene. The CDR3 is 16 amino acids. In DNA form, the CDR3 reads TGTGCCAGCAGCCAAGATGCGGCTAGCGCATACAATGAGCAGTTCTTC. Its translation: CASSQDAASAYNEQFF.

Many counts were recorded for this clonotype. The chain carries TRBV5-6 and TRBJ1-2; D gene ambiguous. The germline gives CDR1 SGHDT, CDR2 YYEEEE. Trimming stripped 4 bases from V and 3 bases from J, with 10 bases between. The CDR3 covers 13 residues. The CDR3 nucleotides read TGTGCCAGCAGCCTCGGACGGTACTATGGCTACACCTTC. It encodes CASSLGRYYGYTF.

This clonotype was seen more than once but under ten times. The rearrangement links TRBV24-1 to TRBJ2-1; 8 positions agree with TRBD2. Germline V gene sequence: CDR1 KGHDR, CDR2 SFDVKD. Trimming at V came to 4 bases and at J to 9 bases, leaving 10 bases not matched to a gene. The CDR3 runs to 15 residues. CDR3 DNA: TGTGCCACCAGTGAGGGCGGGACTAGGTCTCCTGAGCAGTTCTTC. Translation: CATSEGGTRSPEQFF.

This clonotype was counted between two and nine times. Compared with germline, one end of the junction differs, possibly owing to a read error. The rearrangement links TRBV12-3 or TRBV12-4 to TRBJ1-1; 7 bases map to TRBD1. CDR3 length: 14 residues. CDR3 protein: CASRLGTGAAEAFF. The CDR3 coding sequence is TGTGCCAGCAGGTTAGGTACAGGGGCGGCTGAAGCTTTCTTT.

V and J are TRBV12-3 or TRBV12-4 and TRBJ1-1; 9 nucleotides agree with TRBD1. This CDR3 is built from 14 residues. V shed 5 bases and J 4 bases; nucleotides not matched to a gene: 5. The DNA for the CDR3 is TGTGCCAGCAGTCCAGGACAGGGGCCCACTGAAGCTTTCTTT. It is translated as CASSPGQGPTEAFF.

The chain carries TRBV20-1 and TRBJ1-1; a weak D match, TRBD1 (5 bases). V lost 6 bases and J lost 3, with 14 bases in between. The CDR3 spans 13 residues. The germline V gene has CDR1 DFQATT and CDR2 SNEGSKA (reference sequence). CDR3: CSARRGLDTEAFF. CDR3 coding DNA: TGCAGTGCCAGAAGGGGTCTGGACACTGAAGCTTTCTTT.

This rearrangement joins TRBV7-2 to TRBJ2-3, with TRBD2 as a possible D gene (5 bases). The CDR3 loop spans 16 amino acids. CDR1 is SGHTA and CDR2 is FQGNSA in the germline V gene. Trimming removed 3 bases at V and 0 bases at J, with 13 bases between. CDR3 in amino acids: CASSFRSGYSTDTQYF. The CDR3 bases are TGTGCCAGCAGCTTTAGAAGCGGATATAGCACAGATACGCAGTATTTT.

The chain recombines TRBV6-6 with TRBJ1-4; 8 bases agree with TRBD1. V trimming: 2 bases; J trimming: 6 bases; junction bases outside the gene matches: 5. This CDR3 contains 15 residues. Germline CDR1 reads MNHNY; CDR2 reads SVGAGI (reference sequence). CDR3 sequence reads: CASSYPPGQDEKLFF. Here the CDR3 DNA reads TGTGCCAGCAGTTACCCTCCGGGACAGGATGAAAAACTGTTTTTT.

This clonotype has at least ten counts. The chain links TRBV29-1 to TRBJ2-5, with D tentatively TRBD2 (5 bases). This CDR3 has 12 residues. V was cut by 4 bases and J by 7 bases, with 13 bases left in between. Germline V gene lookup returns CDR1 SQVTM and CDR2 ANQGSEA. Written as DNA, the CDR3 is TGCAGCGTTGGGGCCCCAGAGGGGACCCAGTACTTC. Its translation: CSVGAPEGTQYF. Drawing the rest from reference TRBV29-1 and TRBJ2-5, the complete variable domain is SAVISQKPSRDICQRGTSLTIQCQVDSQVTMMFWYRQQPGQSLTLIATANQGSEATYESGFVIDKFPISRPNLTFSTLTVSNMSPEDSSIYLCSVGAPEGTQYFGPGTRLLVL.

The chain combines TRBV3-1 with TRBJ2-7; no firm D call. CDR1 is LGHDT, CDR2 YNNKEL, per germline (reference sequence). V was shortened by 1 base and J by 2 bases, with 9 bases between the two germline ends. The CDR3 is 14 amino acids. The CDR3 sequence: CASSQGTLTYEQYF. CDR3 coding DNA: TGTGCCAGCAGCCAAGGGACCCTCACCTACGAGCAGTACTTC.